The 14 T cell receptor beta chains listed next were all sequenced from one sample in a study of Ad26.COV2.S vaccination and SARS-CoV-2 variants. The repertoire was sequenced with immunoSEQ multiplex PCR; TCRdb's copy has only in-frame clones and lacks some. The sample gives approximately 340,000 clones, about 90% of which show up once; about 3.9% is in the top ten. This sample comprised peripheral blood, obtained after recovery from COVID-19. All receptors derive from a human donor who had recovered from COVID-19.

The CDR3 region is CATSSVPGQGRGDYGYTF. In DNA form, the CDR3 reads TGTGCCACCAGCAGCGTCCCGGGACAGGGAAGAGGGGACTATGGCTACACCTTC. The rearrangement links TRBV15 to TRBJ1-2, with TRBD1 matching over 9 bases. The CDR3 runs to 18 residues. Trimming took 3 bases from V and 3 from J; bases not matched to a gene: 14. Germline V gene data show CDR1 as LNHNV and CDR2 as YYDKDF (reference sequence).

This chain uses TRBV25-1 with TRBJ1-2, with 7 positions matching TRBD1. This CDR3 is built from 15 residues. Germline V gives CDR1 MGHDK, CDR2 SYGVNS. V gave up 3 bases and J gave up 4 bases; unmatched junction bases: 8. The DNA for the CDR3 is TGTGCCAGCAGTGATTGGGACAGAGATTTCTATGGCTACACCTTC. Protein product: CASSDWDRDFYGYTF.

The chain couples TRBV6-2 or TRBV6-3 to TRBJ1-1, with 7 bases that match TRBD1. CDR1 and CDR2 from the germline V gene are MNHEY and SVGEGT. V was clipped by 0 bases and J by 5 bases; unmatched bases: 9. The CDR3 covers 16 residues. CDR3: CASSYSTGWGDTEAFF. CDR3 DNA: TGTGCCAGCAGTTACTCGACAGGGTGGGGGGATACTGAAGCTTTCTTT.

The chain uses TRBV2 and TRBJ1-5, with D hard to call. Germline CDR1 and CDR2: SNHLY and FYNNEI. The CDR3 is 13 residues long. Trimming removed 6 bases from V and 7 bases from J, with 13 bases in between. CDR3 coding DNA: TGTGCCAGCAGGGGATCGAGTGGACAGCCCCAGCATTTT. This translates into CASRGSSGQPQHF. The whole variable domain, filled in from reference TRBV2 and TRBJ1-5, reads EPEVTQTPSHQVTQMGQEVILRCVPISNHLYFYWYRQILGQKVEFLVSFYNNEISEKSEIFDDQFSVERPDGSNFTLKIRSTKLEDSAMYFCASRGSSGQPQHFGDGTRLSIL.

The rearrangement joins TRBV11-2 to TRBJ2-7; D is uncertain. The CDR3 is made up of 14 amino acids. Trimming pared 2 bases from V and 5 bases from J, leaving 13 bases between. In germline, CDR1 is SGHAT, CDR2 FQNNGV. CDR3 sequence: CASSLSPNSNEQYF. The CDR3 DNA reads as TGTGCCAGCAGCTTATCACCAAATAGTAACGAGCAGTACTTC.

The chain links TRBV4-1 to TRBJ2-7, with D possibly matching TRBD2 (7 bases). V shed 0 bases and J shed 3 bases, with 12 bases lying between them. Germline CDR1 and CDR2: MGHRA and YSYEKL. CDR3 length equals 15 residues. Here the CDR3 DNA reads TGCGCCAGCAGCCAAGAAGGGGGGGGTCTCTACGAGCAGTACTTC. It is translated as CASSQEGGGLYEQYF.

The rearrangement joins TRBV29-1 to TRBJ1-2, with D tentatively TRBD1 (5 bases). The germline gives CDR1 SQVTM, CDR2 ANQGSEA. The CDR3 is 10 amino acids. CDR3 bases: TGCATCACTTGGGGGGAGGGCTACACCTTC. Translation: CITWGEGYTF.

The chain uses TRBV6-5 and TRBJ2-2, with 7 positions matching TRBD1. J lost 7 bases, V lost 3 bases, and 5 bases had no gene match. The germline V gene encodes CDR1 MNHEY and CDR2 SVGAGI. The CDR3 consists of 14 residues. The CDR3, as DNA: TGTGCCAGCAGTTATACCCAGGGGGTCGGGGAGCTGTTTTTT. Translated: CASSYTQGVGELFF.

The chain is built from TRBV18 and TRBJ1-1, with 8 positions matching TRBD1. After removal of 0 bases from V and 3 bases from J, the junction contained 6 bases not matched to a gene. This CDR3 is 16 amino acids long. Germline V lookup: CDR1 KGHSH, CDR2 LQKENI. CDR3 DNA: TGTGCCAGCTCACCACCGGGACGGACAGGGTACACTGAAGCTTTCTTT. Translated: CASSPPGRTGYTEAFF.

The chain recombines TRBV5-6 with TRBJ1-2, with TRBD1 as a possible D gene (5 bases). Germline assignment: CDR1 SGHDT and CDR2 YYEEEE. V was clipped by 0 bases and J by 9 bases, with 12 bases between them. The CDR3 is 13 residues long. The CDR3 reads CASSLVRSGRYTF. The CDR3 nucleotides read TGTGCCAGCAGCTTGGTACGGTCGGGACGCTACACCTTC.

The rearrangement links TRBV6-6 to TRBJ2-1; D gene uncertain. Trimming shortened V by 6 bases and J by 8 bases, and 14 bases separated the two germline ends. From germline, CDR1 is MNHNY and CDR2 SVGAGI (reference sequence). The CDR3 loop spans 13 amino acids. CDR3 loop: CASRVRLADEQFF. The CDR3 nucleotides are TGTGCCAGCAGGGTCCGGTTGGCGGATGAGCAGTTCTTC.

The chain recombines TRBV6-6 with TRBJ1-3, with 8 bases aligning to TRBD1. The CDR3 extends over 14 amino acids. Germline V CDR1 and CDR2: MNHNY, SVGAGI (reference sequence). J lost 2 bases, V lost 10 bases, and 7 bases had no gene match. Here the CDR3 reads CATTQDRAGNTIYF. The CDR3 DNA is TGTGCCACCACACAGGACAGGGCTGGAAACACCATATATTTT.

This clone is a singleton in its sample. The V and J genes are TRBV7-2 and TRBJ1-1; 8 bases line up with TRBD1. The J segment lost 1 base and the V segment lost 4 bases, leaving 5 bases of the junction unmatched. Germline V gives CDR1 SGHTA, CDR2 FQGNSA. This CDR3 is built from 15 residues. CDR3 in DNA: TGTGCCAGCAGCTACCAAGGACAGGGGAACACTGAAGCTTTCTTT. Residues: CASSYQGQGNTEAFF.

This clone was observed a single time. V gene TRBV6-6 combines with J gene TRBJ2-7, with TRBD2 matching over 9 bases. Germline V gene lookup returns CDR1 MNHNY and CDR2 SVGAGI (reference sequence). The CDR3 is 14 residues long. V lost 5 bases, J lost 6 bases, and 8 bases stayed unmatched. CDR3 region: CASSVSGGRSEQYF. The CDR3, as DNA: TGTGCCAGCAGTGTTAGCGGGGGACGGAGCGAGCAGTACTTC.